This T cell receptor beta chain is from a study of regulatory T cells in long-lasting Graves disease. Described time point: persistent/refractory GD, antithyroid drugs over 5 years with positive TRAb. Isolated PBMC RNA provided the starting material for the TCR library. This clonotype was detected only a few times. With iRepertoire HTBI primers and Arm-PCR of CDR3 regions, TCR beta libraries were built. Via MiXCR, TCRdb re-called the multiplex PCR reads, giving one row per CDR3 protein. The sample carries roughly 400,000 distinct CDR3 sequences, around 20% recorded once. Germline V CDR1 and CDR2: SGHDN, FVKESK. Losses at the gene ends were 4 bases for V and 4 bases for J; bases not matched to a gene: 9. This CDR3 has 16 amino acids.

J is TRBJ2-2 and V is TRBV14; 7 bases line up with TRBD2. The receptor was isolated from a female donor with Graves disease. Sample: peripheral blood mononuclear cells (PBMCs), taken when the disease was refractory, from a patient treated with antithyroid drugs. In DNA, the CDR3 is TGTGCCAGCAGCCCCTTGGCGGGAGAGGTCACCGGGGAGCTGTTTTTT. Residues: CASSPLAGEVTGELFF.